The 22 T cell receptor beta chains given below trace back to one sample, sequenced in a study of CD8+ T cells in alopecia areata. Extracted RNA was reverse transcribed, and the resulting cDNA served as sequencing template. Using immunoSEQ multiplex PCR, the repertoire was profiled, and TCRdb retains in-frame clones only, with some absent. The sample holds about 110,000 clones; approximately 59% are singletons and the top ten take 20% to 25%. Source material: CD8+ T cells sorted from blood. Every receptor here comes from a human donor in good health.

CDR3 sequence (DNA): TGCGCCAGCAGCCTCCACGAAGGCTTCGGCACAGATACGCAGTATTTT. It is translated as CASSLHEGFGTDTQYF. The chain joins TRBV5-1 to TRBJ2-3; no clear D. Germline lookup yields CDR1 SGHRS and CDR2 YFSETQ. Trimming pared 4 bases from V and 1 base from J, leaving 16 bases between. The CDR3 length is 16 residues.

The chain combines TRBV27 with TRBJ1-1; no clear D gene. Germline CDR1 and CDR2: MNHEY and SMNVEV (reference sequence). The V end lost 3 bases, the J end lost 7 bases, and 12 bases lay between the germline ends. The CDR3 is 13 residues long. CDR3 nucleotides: TGTGCCAGCAGTTTTGGGCCCCGGCGTGAAGCTTTCTTT. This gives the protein CASSFGPRREAFF.

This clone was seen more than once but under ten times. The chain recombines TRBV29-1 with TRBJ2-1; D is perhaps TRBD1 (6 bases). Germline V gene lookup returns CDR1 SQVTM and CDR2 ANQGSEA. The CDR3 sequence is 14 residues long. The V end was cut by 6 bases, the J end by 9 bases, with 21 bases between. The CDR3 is CSVPKIQLGGEQFF. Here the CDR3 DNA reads TGCAGCGTCCCAAAGATACAGTTAGGGGGTGAGCAGTTCTTC.

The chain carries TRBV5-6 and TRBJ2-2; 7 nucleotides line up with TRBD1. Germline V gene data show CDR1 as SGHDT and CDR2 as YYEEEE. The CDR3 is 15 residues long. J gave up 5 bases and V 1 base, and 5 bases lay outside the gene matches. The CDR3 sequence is CASSLLAGGTGELFF. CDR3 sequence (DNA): TGTGCCAGCAGCTTGCTGGCAGGGGGTACCGGGGAGCTGTTTTTT.

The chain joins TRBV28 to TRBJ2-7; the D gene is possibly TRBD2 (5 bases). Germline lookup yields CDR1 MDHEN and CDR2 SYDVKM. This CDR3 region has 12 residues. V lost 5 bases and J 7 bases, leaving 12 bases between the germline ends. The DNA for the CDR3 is TGTGCCAGCAGTGGACTCTCTGGGGAGCAGTACTTC. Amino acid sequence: CASSGLSGEQYF.

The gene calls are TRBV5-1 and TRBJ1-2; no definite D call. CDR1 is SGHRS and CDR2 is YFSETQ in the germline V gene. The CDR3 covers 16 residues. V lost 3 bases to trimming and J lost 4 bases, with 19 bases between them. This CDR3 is CASSSALGRIIYGYTF. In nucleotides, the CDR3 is TGCGCCAGCAGCTCGGCCCTGGGCAGAATCATCTATGGCTACACCTTC.

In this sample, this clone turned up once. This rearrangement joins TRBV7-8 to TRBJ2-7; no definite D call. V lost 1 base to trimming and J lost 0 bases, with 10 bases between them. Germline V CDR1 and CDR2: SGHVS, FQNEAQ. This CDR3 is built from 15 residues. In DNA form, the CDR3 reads TGTGCCAGCAGCTTAGAGGTGGGATTCTCCTACGAGCAGTACTTC. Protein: CASSLEVGFSYEQYF.

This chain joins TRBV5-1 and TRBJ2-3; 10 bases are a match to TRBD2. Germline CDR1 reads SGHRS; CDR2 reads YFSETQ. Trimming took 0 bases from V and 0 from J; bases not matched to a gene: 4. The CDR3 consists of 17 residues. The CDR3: CASSLVTSGASTDTQYF. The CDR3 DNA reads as TGCGCCAGCAGCTTGGTTACTAGCGGGGCAAGCACAGATACGCAGTATTTT.

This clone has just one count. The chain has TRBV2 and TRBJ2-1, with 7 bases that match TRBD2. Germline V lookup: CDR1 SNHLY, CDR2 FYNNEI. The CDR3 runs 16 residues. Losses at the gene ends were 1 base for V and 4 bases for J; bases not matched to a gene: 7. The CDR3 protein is CASSEGGGRKYNEQFF. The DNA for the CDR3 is TGTGCCAGCAGTGAAGGGGGGGGACGGAAGTACAATGAGCAGTTCTTC.

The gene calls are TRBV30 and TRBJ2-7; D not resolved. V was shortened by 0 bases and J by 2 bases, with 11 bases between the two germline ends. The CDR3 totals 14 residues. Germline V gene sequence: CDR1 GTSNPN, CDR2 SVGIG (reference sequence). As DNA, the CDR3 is TGTGCCTGGAGTGTAGATTCAGCTGCCTACGAGCAGTACTTC. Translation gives CAWSVDSAAYEQYF.

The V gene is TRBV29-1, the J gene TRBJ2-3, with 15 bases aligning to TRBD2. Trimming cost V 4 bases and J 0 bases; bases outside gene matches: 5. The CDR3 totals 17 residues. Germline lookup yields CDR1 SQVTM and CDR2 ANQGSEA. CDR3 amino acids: CSVGGLAGGHSTDTQYF. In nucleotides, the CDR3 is TGCAGCGTTGGGGGACTAGCGGGGGGCCATAGCACAGATACGCAGTATTTT.

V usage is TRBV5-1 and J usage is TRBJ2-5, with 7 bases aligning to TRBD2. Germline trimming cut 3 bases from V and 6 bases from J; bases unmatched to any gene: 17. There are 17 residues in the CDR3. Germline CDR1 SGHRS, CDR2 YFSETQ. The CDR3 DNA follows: TGCGCCAGCAGCTCCCACCCGATGGGACTAAGAGTAAAGACCCAGTACTTC. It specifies CASSSHPMGLRVKTQYF.

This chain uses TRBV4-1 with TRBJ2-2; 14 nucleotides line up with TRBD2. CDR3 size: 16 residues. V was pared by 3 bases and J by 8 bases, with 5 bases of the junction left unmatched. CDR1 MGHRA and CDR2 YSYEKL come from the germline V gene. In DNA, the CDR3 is TGCGCCAGCAGCCAGGGACTAGCGGGGGTCGGTGGGGAGCTGTTTTTT. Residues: CASSQGLAGVGGELFF.

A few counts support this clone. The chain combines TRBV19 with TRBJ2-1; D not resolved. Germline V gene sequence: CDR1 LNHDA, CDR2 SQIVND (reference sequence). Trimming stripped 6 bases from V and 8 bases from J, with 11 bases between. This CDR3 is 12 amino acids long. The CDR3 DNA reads TGTGCCAGTAGCCTAGTGTACCATGAGCAGTTCTTC. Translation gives CASSLVYHEQFF.

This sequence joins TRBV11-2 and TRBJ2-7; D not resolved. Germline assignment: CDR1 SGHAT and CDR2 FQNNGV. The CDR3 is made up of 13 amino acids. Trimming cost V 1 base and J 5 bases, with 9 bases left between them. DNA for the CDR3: TGTGCCAGCAGCTTAGCTTTTTCGGACGAGCAGTACTTC. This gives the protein CASSLAFSDEQYF.

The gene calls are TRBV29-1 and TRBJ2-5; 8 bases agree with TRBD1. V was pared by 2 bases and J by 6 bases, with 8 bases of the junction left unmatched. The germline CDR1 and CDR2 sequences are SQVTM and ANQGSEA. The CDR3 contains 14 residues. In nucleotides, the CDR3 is TGCAGCGTTGAATTTTCAGGGGGCCTGAAGACCCAGTACTTC. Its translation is CSVEFSGGLKTQYF.

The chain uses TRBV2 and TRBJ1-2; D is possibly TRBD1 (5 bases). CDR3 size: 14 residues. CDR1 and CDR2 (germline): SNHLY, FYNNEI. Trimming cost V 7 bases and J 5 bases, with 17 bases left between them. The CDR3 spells CASNVEGLGYGYTF. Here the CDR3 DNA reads TGTGCCAGCAACGTCGAGGGACTAGGGTATGGCTACACCTTC. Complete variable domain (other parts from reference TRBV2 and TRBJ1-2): EPEVTQTPSHQVTQMGQEVILRCVPISNHLYFYWYRQILGQKVEFLVSFYNNEISEKSEIFDDQFSVERPDGSNFTLKIRSTKLEDSAMYFCASNVEGLGYGYTFGSGTRLTVV.

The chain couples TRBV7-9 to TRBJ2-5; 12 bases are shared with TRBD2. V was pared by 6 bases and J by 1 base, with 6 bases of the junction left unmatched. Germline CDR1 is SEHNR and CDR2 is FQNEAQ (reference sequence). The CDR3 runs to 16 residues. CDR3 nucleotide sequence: TGTGCCAGCAGTCCTGGACTAGCGGGGATCCAAGAGACCCAGTACTTC. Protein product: CASSPGLAGIQETQYF.

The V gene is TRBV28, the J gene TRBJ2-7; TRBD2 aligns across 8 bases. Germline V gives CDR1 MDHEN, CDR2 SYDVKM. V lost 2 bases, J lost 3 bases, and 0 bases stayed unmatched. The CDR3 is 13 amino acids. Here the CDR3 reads CASSLAGGYEQYF. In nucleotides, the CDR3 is TGTGCCAGCAGTTTAGCGGGGGGCTACGAGCAGTACTTC.

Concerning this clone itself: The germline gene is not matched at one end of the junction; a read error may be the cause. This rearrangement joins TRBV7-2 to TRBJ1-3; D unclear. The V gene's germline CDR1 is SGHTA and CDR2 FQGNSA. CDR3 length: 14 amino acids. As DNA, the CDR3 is TGTGCCAGCAGCTTAGATGGGCCGGGAAACACCATATACTTT. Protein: CASSLDGPGNTIYF.

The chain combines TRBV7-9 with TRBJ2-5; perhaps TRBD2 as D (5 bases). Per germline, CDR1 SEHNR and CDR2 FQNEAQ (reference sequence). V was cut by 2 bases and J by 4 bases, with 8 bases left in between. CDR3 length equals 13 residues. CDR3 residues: CASSLTRGETQYF. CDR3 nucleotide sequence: TGTGCCAGCAGCTTAACTCGGGGAGAGACCCAGTACTTC.

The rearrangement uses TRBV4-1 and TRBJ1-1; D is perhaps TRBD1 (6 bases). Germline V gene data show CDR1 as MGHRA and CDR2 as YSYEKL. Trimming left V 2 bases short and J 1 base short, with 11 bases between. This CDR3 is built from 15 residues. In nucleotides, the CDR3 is TGCGCCAGCAGCCAACCCGGGACAACGAACACTGAAGCTTTCTTT. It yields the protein CASSQPGTTNTEAFF.